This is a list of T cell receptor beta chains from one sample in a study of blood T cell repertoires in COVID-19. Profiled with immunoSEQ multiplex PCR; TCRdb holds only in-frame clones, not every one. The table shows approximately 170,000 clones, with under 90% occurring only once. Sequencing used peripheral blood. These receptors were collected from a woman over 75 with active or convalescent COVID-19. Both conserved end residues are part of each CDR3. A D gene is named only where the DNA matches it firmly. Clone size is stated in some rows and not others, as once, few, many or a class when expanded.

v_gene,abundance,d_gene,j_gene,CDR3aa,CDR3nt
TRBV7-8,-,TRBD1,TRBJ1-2,CASSTDRGGGYTF,TGTGCCAGCAGCACCGACAGGGGGGGTGGCTACACCTTC
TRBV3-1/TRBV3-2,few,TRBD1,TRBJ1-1,CASSQAGTVNTEAFF,TGTGCCAGCAGCCAAGCCGGGACAGTGAACACTGAAGCTTTCTTT
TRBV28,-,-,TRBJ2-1,CASRGQLYNEQFF,TGTGCCAGCCGGGGTCAACTATACAATGAGCAGTTCTTC
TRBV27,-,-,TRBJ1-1,CASSLSSENTEAFF,TGTGCCAGCAGTTTATCGAGCGAGAACACTGAAGCTTTCTTT
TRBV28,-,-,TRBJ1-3,CASSSFTGAGNTIYF,TGTGCCAGCAGTTCTTTCACGGGAGCTGGAAACACCATATATTTT
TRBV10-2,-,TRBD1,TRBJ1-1,CASKMTGANTEAFF,TGCGCCAGCAAAATGACAGGGGCGAACACTGAAGCTTTCTTT
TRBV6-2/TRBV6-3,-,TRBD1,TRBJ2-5,CASSPPGQGLRETQYF,TGTGCCAGCAGCCCTCCCGGACAGGGTTTACGGGAGACCCAGTACTTC
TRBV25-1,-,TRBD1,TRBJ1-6,CASSEPRQGGNSPLHF,TGTGCCAGCAGTGAACCCCGACAGGGTGGTAATTCACCCCTCCACTTT
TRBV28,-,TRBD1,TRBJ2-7,CASSPSGTGFVYEQYF,TGTGCCAGCAGTCCCTCAGGGACAGGGTTTGTCTACGAGCAGTACTTC
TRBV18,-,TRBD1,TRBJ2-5,CASSWGTGAFQETQYF,TGTGCCAGCTCATGGGGGACAGGGGCTTTCCAAGAGACCCAGTACTTC
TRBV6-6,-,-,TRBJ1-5,CASSPPGQPQHF,TGTGCCAGCAGCCCCCCGGGGCAGCCCCAGCATTTT
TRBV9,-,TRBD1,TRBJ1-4,CASSPRDRANEKLFF,TGTGCCAGCAGCCCCCGGGACAGGGCTAATGAAAAACTGTTTTTT
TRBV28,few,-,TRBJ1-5,CARTLSLPQHF,TGTGCCAGGACGCTTAGCCTGCCCCAGCATTTT
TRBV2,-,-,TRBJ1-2,CASSEVRAGGYTF,TGTGCCAGCAGTGAGGTTAGGGCGGGAGGCTACACCTTC
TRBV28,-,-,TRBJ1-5,CASSSPRGKPSNQPQHF,TGTGCCAGCAGCTCGCCACGGGGGAAGCCTAGCAATCAGCCCCAGCATTTT